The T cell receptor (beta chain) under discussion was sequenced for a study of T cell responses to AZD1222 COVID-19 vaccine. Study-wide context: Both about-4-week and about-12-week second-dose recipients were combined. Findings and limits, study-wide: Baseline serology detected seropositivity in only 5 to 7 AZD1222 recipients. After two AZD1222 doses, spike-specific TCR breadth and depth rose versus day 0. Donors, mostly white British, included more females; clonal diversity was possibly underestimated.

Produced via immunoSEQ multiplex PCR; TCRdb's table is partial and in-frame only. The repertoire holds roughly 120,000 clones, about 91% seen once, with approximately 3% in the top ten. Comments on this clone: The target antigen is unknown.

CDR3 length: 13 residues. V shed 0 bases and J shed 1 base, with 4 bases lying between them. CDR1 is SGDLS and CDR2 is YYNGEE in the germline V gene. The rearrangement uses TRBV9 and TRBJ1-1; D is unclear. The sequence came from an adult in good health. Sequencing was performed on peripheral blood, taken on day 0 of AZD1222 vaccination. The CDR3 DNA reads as TGTGCCAGCAGCGTAGCGGGGAACACTGAAGCTTTCTTT. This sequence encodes CASSVAGNTEAFF.